Included here is one T cell receptor (beta chain) sequence, with context. Seattle patients were enrolled during active infection and followed longitudinally. This record comes from a study of blood T cell repertoires in COVID-19. Study summary: There were acute and convalescent COVID-19 samples, and they came from the United States, Italy and Spain. Nucleic acid was either cDNA or gDNA, and it came from T cells, B-cell-depleted T cells, or PBMCs.

As handled by the study authors: Nucleated cell number was recorded as an estimate derived from reference gene primer amplification. TCRdb's table, derived via immunoSEQ multiplex PCR, lists solely in-frame clones and lacks some. The V and J calls and clone size come from that table; D and trimming were worked out from the DNA. The sample shows roughly 440,000 clones, 70% to 90% of them seen only once. This receptor was taken from a woman aged 45 to 65 with COVID-19, enrolled during active disease. Sample: peripheral blood.

The CDR3, as DNA: TGTGCCAGCAGTGAAGGGGGAAATTCACCCCTCCACTTT. Encoded protein: CASSEGGNSPLHF. The chain has TRBV12-3 or TRBV12-4 and TRBJ1-6; tentatively, D is TRBD1 (6 bases). Trimming shortened V by 5 bases and J by 7 bases, and 9 bases separated the two germline ends. CDR3 size: 13 residues.